The following is a T cell receptor (beta chain) sequence with its context. These data belong to a study of blood T cell repertoires in COVID-19. Study details: T cells, B-cell-depleted T cells, or PBMCs supplied cDNA or gDNA.

Sequencing used immunoSEQ multiplex PCR; TCRdb keeps in-frame clones, though not all of them. The repertoire includes about 200,000 clones, around 81% of them detected once, and roughly 6% sits in the top ten. Germline V lookup: CDR1 SGDLS, CDR2 YYNGEE. Trimming at V came to 4 bases and at J to 13 bases, leaving 7 bases not matched to a gene. The CDR3 is 12 amino acids. Specimen: peripheral blood. V and J are TRBV9 and TRBJ1-2, with 10 bases identical to TRBD1. The receptor was isolated from a woman in her sixties or seventies with acute or convalescent COVID-19. The CDR3, as DNA: TGTGCCAGCAGCATAAGACAGGGGGCGAGCACCTTC. It yields the protein CASSIRQGASTF.